Following are 5 T cell receptor beta chains from one sample sequenced in a study of T-cell reconstitution after alpha-beta-depleted transplantation in children. The TCRbeta library was prepared with unique molecular identifiers. Using its own MiXCR run on the PCR reads, TCRdb lists one record per CDR3 protein. The repertoire has about 250,000 distinct CDR3 sequences, roughly a quarter of them found once; the top ten carry around 4.8%. Specimen: PBMCs, mostly from graft donor cells, collected 360 days after TCRalphabeta/CD19-depleted stem cell transplant. The receptors here all came from a female patient under 10 years old who had a stem cell transplant for congenital amegakaryocytic thrombocytopenia, so the T cells may come from the graft donor.

This sequence joins TRBV30 and TRBJ1-1; D is unclear. Germline CDR1 GTSNPN, CDR2 SVGIG (reference sequence). V lost 0 bases and J 0 bases, leaving 11 bases between the germline ends. This CDR3 comprises 15 residues. CDR3 sequence reads: CAWSVRRDLNTEAFF. The CDR3 bases are TGTGCCTGGAGTGTACGTCGAGACTTGAACACTGAAGCTTTCTTT.

This clonotype came up a few times. The chain couples TRBV7-2 to TRBJ2-7; D remains ambiguous. The V gene lost 0 bases and the J gene lost 2 bases, with 5 bases spanning the gap. Germline CDR1 and CDR2: SGHTA and FQGNSA. CDR3 length: 13 amino acids. The CDR3 loop reads CASSLAKPYEQYF. In nucleotides, the CDR3 is TGTGCCAGCAGCTTAGCTAAACCCTACGAGCAGTACTTC.

This chain joins TRBV7-2 and TRBJ2-7, with D perhaps assigned TRBD1 or TRBD2 (5 bases each). V lost 5 bases, J lost 6 bases, and 17 bases lay in between. The germline CDR1 and CDR2 sequences are SGHTA and FQGNSA. The CDR3 has 14 amino acids. This chain's CDR3 is CASSPPGRVGEQYF. In DNA, the CDR3 is TGTGCCAGCAGCCCGCCGGGACGAGTCGGCGAGCAGTACTTC.

Concerning this clonotype itself: One junction end disagrees with the germline gene, perhaps due to a read error. The V gene is TRBV7-2, the J gene TRBJ1-3; a weak D match, TRBD1 (5 bases). The CDR3 runs to 13 residues. CDR1 and CDR2 from the germline V gene are SGHTA and FQGNSA. CDR3 coding DNA: TGTGCCAGCAGCTTAGAGGCTGCGGCGACAGAAAATTTT. Its protein product is CASSLEAAATENF.

This chain links TRBV4-1 with TRBJ2-2; TRBD1 might be the D (6 bases). The CDR3 covers 19 residues. V lost 0 bases and J 3 bases, leaving 20 bases between the germline ends. Germline assignment: CDR1 MGHRA and CDR2 YSYEKL. CDR3 loop: CASSQDVTAGDWHTGELFF. The CDR3 bases are TGCGCCAGCAGCCAAGATGTTACGGCAGGGGATTGGCACACCGGGGAGCTGTTTTTT.